This T cell receptor (beta chain) was captured by sequencing in a study of blood T cells in healthy people across ages (dated by TCRdb to between 2015 and 2016). With regard to the full study: In model experiments, template switching captured roughly one uniquely barcoded TCR beta cDNA molecule for every two T cells. Using the same blood draw, the study looked at two additional independent replicas of 1 million unique cDNA reads for two donors, one aged 18 to 30 and the other aged 80 or older. To avoid experimental bias, donors of different ages were randomly spread across the sequencing lanes. The study measured age-related changes in TCR beta repertoire diversity using deep sequencing normalized with unique cDNA molecular identifiers. Donors were grouped into four age groups: young (average approximately 16 years), middle-aged (around 39), aged (62) and long-lived (about 89).

This clonotype turned up a few times. It has no known antigen specificity. No much larger clone is present one base from it, and per-base qualities are unavailable. The full study reports these points: Observed TCR beta diversity per million T cells fell roughly linearly with age, and a significant reduction was already apparent by age approximately 41. Compared with the aged group, the long-lived group had more naive CD4+ T cells, fewer expanded clones and increased TCR diversity, suggesting age selection. Because the CMV infection status of the donors was unknown, age-related changes in expanded clonotypes may potentially have been confounded. There was a strong correlation between observed TCR beta diversity and the percentage of naive T cells measured by flow cytometry. Conclusive comparison of naive and antigen-experienced compartments was prevented by the profiling of bulk unsorted PBMCs. Estimates of total diversity based on one million sequenced T cells were regarded as lower bounds and as underestimates.

The CDR3 starts with the cysteine, ends with the phenylalanine, and has 13 residues. The CDR3 DNA has 39 bases and is translated from base 1. Looking up the germline V gene (reference sequence) yields CDR1 DFQATT and CDR2 SNEGSKA. The 35 to 40 donors, aged about 6 to 100 years, were systemically healthy Caucasian individuals from Russia. Each donor gave about 9.7 milliliters of peripheral blood, drawn into EDTA-treated Vacutainer tubes. Ficoll-Paque density-gradient centrifugation was used to isolate PBMCs, with at least 6.5 million per sample. Total RNA was extracted from PBMCs with Trizol reagent, with at least 5.5 micrograms obtained per sample. The percentages of naive CD45RAhigh/CD27high T cells were determined by flow cytometry on a PBMC aliquot from every donor. The protocol used for the library was 5' RACE. The run used an Illumina HiSeq 2500. A second PCR of about 7 to 12 cycles was run with a J-beta primer mix and a sample-barcoded 5' primer. A template-switch 5' adaptor carrying 12 random nucleotides introduced a unique molecular identifier onto each TCR beta cDNA molecule. At least 3 million CDR3-containing paired-end reads were obtained from each sample. The Mint cDNA synthesis kit, primed by a TRBC-specific oligonucleotide, was used to synthesize first-strand cDNA from all RNA. Following uracil-DNA glycosylase treatment, a first 18-cycle PCR with universal primers M1SS and BC2_uni_R was performed on all cDNA. Regarding the original processing steps: For normalization, 1 million high-quality reads, each with a distinct molecular identifier, were randomly selected from each sample. Instead of being binned into consensus sequences, reads with shared molecular identifiers were discarded. MiTCR, set to a Q25 quality threshold and the strictest error-elimination algorithm, was used for CDR3 identification, clonotype clustering and error correction. A nonparametric unseen species model with Euler transformation was used to estimate lower-bound total TCR beta diversity. TCRdb trimmed the raw reads at Q25, called clones with MiXCR and kept productive beta chains. All rows with the same CDR3 protein become a single entry with the most common DNA and genes. What appears here as the V and J calls and clone size reflects TCRdb's work, not the paper's. The sample yields about 2 million distinct CDR3 sequences; 40% to 55% were counted once. The leading ten clones occupy approximately 2% of the sample.

This TCR was sampled from a woman between 40 and 55 years old in good health. The sequenced sample consisted of blood. This receptor chain uses TRBV20-1 and TRBJ2-3; the D segment is perhaps TRBD1 or TRBD2, each sharing 5 matched bases. Here is the DNA: TGCGGGGGACGGAATAGCGGCACAGATACGCAGTATTTT. Translated, this is CGGRNSGTDTQYF.